This T cell receptor beta chain was documented in a study of CD8 T cells in Susac syndrome. About this clonotype itself: Its matching antigen is unknown.

An amount of RNA that ranged from roughly 0.45 to 1 ug was reverse transcribed with random hexamers. An immunoSEQ multiplex PCR amplified TCR beta CDR3 over 54 Vbeta and 13 Jbeta. TCRdb ran MiXCR on the immunoSEQ multiplex PCR reads and lists one entry per CDR3 protein. Of roughly 110,000 distinct CDR3 sequences in the sample, around 90% were seen once. Notes on the study in general: The study conceded that its TCR sequencing and HLA analysis involved relatively few individuals.

It was healthy donors who served as the controls, matched for age and sex. TEMRA cells were FACS-enriched, and CD8+ and CD4+ T cells were isolated negatively. The sequence derives from a human donor in good health. The sample was CD8+ T cells from PBMCs.

In DNA, the CDR3 is TGTGCCAGCAGCTTGGGGGGCCTCGGGGGAGATACGCAGTATTTT. Protein sequence: CASSLGGLGGDTQYF. The rearrangement links TRBV5-8 to TRBJ2-3, with TRBD2 as a possible D gene (6 bases). The germline V and J ends were trimmed by 0 bases and 5 bases, with 13 bases remaining between them. Germline lookup yields CDR1 SGHTS and CDR2 YDEGEE. This CDR3 spans 15 amino acids.